Below, 17 T cell receptor beta chains from the same sample are listed, as sequenced in a study of blood T cell repertoires in COVID-19. Produced via immunoSEQ multiplex PCR; TCRdb's table is partial and in-frame only. This table has just over 650,000 clones, approximately 90% appearing once. The sample consisted of peripheral blood. The receptor set was obtained from a woman between 18 and 29 years old with acute or convalescent COVID-19.

The gene calls are TRBV19 and TRBJ2-2; 9 nucleotides align to TRBD2. With V trimmed by 3 bases and J by 2 bases, 13 bases remained unmatched. CDR3 size: 19 residues. Looked up from germline, CDR1 is LNHDA and CDR2 is SQIVND (reference sequence). The CDR3 DNA reads TGTGCCAGTAGTATGTACCGGGAGCGGGGGGTCGAAAACACCGGGGAGCTGTTTTTT. Protein sequence: CASSMYRERGVENTGELFF.

On this clone: Other DNA sequences in the same sample also yield this CDR3. J is TRBJ1-5 and V is TRBV27; D gene ambiguous. V was shortened by 2 bases and J by 6 bases, with 8 bases between the two germline ends. The CDR3 runs to 13 residues. CDR1 and CDR2 from the germline V gene are MNHEY and SMNVEV (reference sequence). The CDR3 bases are TGTGCCAGCAGTTTACGCGGGTCTCAGCCCCAGCATTTT. Protein product: CASSLRGSQPQHF.

Remarks on this clone: A junction end diverges from the germline sequence, so it may reflect a read error. The rearrangement links TRBV7-9 to TRBJ2-1; TRBD2 matches 11 bases. CDR3 size: 14 residues. Germline V gives CDR1 SEHNR, CDR2 FQNEAQ (reference sequence). CDR3 coding DNA: TGTGCCAGCAGCCTAGCGGGGGGAGTTTATGAGCAGTTCTTC. This gives the protein CASSLAGGVYEQFF.

This chain connects TRBV2 to TRBJ1-1; 9 nucleotides line up with TRBD1. J lost 4 bases, V lost 5 bases, and 2 bases had no gene match. The CDR3 is 13 residues long. Germline V gives CDR1 SNHLY, CDR2 FYNNEI. The CDR3 DNA sequence: TGTGCCAGCAGTCCACAGGGGGCCACTGAAGCTTTCTTT. It translates to CASSPQGATEAFF. The whole variable domain, remainder taken from reference TRBV2 and TRBJ1-1, is EPEVTQTPSHQVTQMGQEVILRCVPISNHLYFYWYRQILGQKVEFLVSFYNNEISEKSEIFDDQFSVERPDGSNFTLKIRSTKLEDSAMYFCASSPQGATEAFFGQGTRLTVV.

The chain uses TRBV5-1 and TRBJ1-2, with D perhaps TRBD1 (6 bases). The V gene's germline CDR1 is SGHRS and CDR2 YFSETQ. The CDR3 consists of 15 residues. V dropped 0 bases and J dropped 2 bases, with 11 bases sitting between them. This chain's CDR3 is CASSLEDGQNYGYTF. The DNA for the CDR3 is TGCGCCAGCAGCTTGGAGGACGGACAGAACTATGGCTACACCTTC. Combining the CDR3 with reference TRBV5-1 and TRBJ1-2 gives the whole variable domain KAGVTQTPRYLIKTRGQQVTLSCSPISGHRSVSWYQQTPGQGLQFLFEYFSETQRNKGNFPGRFSGRQFSNSRSEMNVSTLELGDSALYLCASSLEDGQNYGYTFGSGTRLTVV.

The gene calls are TRBV19 and TRBJ1-1, with 10 bases that match TRBD1. The V segment lost 3 bases and the J segment 2 bases; nucleotides outside the gene matches: 0. This CDR3 comprises 14 residues. CDR1 LNHDA and CDR2 SQIVND come from the germline V gene (reference sequence). This CDR3 is CASSMTGGNTEAFF. As DNA, the CDR3 is TGTGCCAGTAGTATGACAGGGGGCAACACTGAAGCTTTCTTT.

This clone was seen more than once but under ten times. The chain uses TRBV18 and TRBJ1-1; D ambiguous. This CDR3 is built from 12 residues. CDR1 is KGHSH, CDR2 LQKENI, per germline. The germline V and J ends were trimmed by 6 bases and 2 bases, with 7 bases remaining between them. This chain's CDR3 is CASSPINTEAFF. CDR3 DNA: TGTGCCAGCTCCCCCATTAACACTGAAGCTTTCTTT.

The V gene is TRBV11-2, the J gene TRBJ1-1; D may be TRBD1 (6 bases). V dropped 5 bases and J dropped 7 bases, with 17 bases sitting between them. This CDR3 has 14 residues. Germline V gene sequence: CDR1 SGHAT, CDR2 FQNNGV. CDR3 sequence (DNA): TGTGCCAGCAGCCGCCCCACAGGGAGGGGTGAAGCTTTCTTT. Encoded protein: CASSRPTGRGEAFF.

This clone has only one observation. The rearrangement uses TRBV4-3 and TRBJ1-2; 7 nucleotides align to TRBD1. Looked up from germline, CDR1 is LGHNA and CDR2 is YSLEER. The V segment lost 4 bases and the J segment 1 base; nucleotides outside the gene matches: 9. The CDR3 is 16 residues long. The CDR3 region has the DNA TGCGCCAGCAGCCCCCGGACAGGCGAGAATAACTATGGCTACACCTTC. This translates into CASSPRTGENNYGYTF.

This clone was counted a single time. The chain joins TRBV24-1 to TRBJ1-2, with TRBD1 identical over 7 bases. After removal of 2 bases from V and 0 bases from J, the junction contained 11 bases not matched to a gene. Germline V gene lookup returns CDR1 KGHDR and CDR2 SFDVKD. The length of the CDR3 is 18 residues. CDR3 loop: CATSDSGTANNPNYGYTF. The CDR3 DNA is TGTGCCACCAGTGATTCCGGGACAGCAAACAACCCTAACTATGGCTACACCTTC.

The V gene is TRBV7-9, the J gene TRBJ1-5, with no clear D. Trimming shortened V by 5 bases and J by 5 bases, and 10 bases separated the two germline ends. CDR1 and CDR2 (germline): SEHNR, FQNEAQ (reference sequence). The CDR3 length is 13 residues. CDR3 amino acids: CASSPMADQPQHF. Written as DNA, the CDR3 is TGTGCCAGCAGCCCGATGGCTGATCAGCCCCAGCATTTT. The complete variable domain, with remaining parts taken from reference TRBV7-9 and TRBJ1-5, reads DTGVSQNPRHKITKRGQNVTFRCDPISEHNRLYWYRQTLGQGPEFLTYFQNEAQLEKSRLLSDRFSAERPKGSFSTLEIQRTEQGDSAMYLCASSPMADQPQHFGDGTRLSIL.

The rearrangement joins TRBV18 to TRBJ1-4; D might be TRBD1 (5 bases). Germline V gene lookup returns CDR1 KGHSH and CDR2 LQKENI. There are 14 residues in the CDR3. V gave up 10 bases and J gave up 3 bases, with 15 bases separating them. The CDR3 is CATAPRGANEKLFF. The CDR3 DNA sequence: TGTGCCACTGCACCGCGGGGGGCTAATGAAAAACTGTTTTTT.

J is TRBJ1-5 and V is TRBV18, with D perhaps TRBD1 (5 bases). This CDR3 comprises 13 residues. The V and J ends lost 5 bases and 7 bases respectively, with 12 bases between them. CDR1 and CDR2 from the germline V gene are KGHSH and LQKENI. The CDR3 spells CASSLDKNQPQHF. CDR3 nucleotides: TGTGCCAGCTCATTGGACAAGAACCAGCCCCAGCATTTT.

The chain joins TRBV9 to TRBJ2-2; TRBD2 agrees at 7 bases. The germline V gene encodes CDR1 SGDLS and CDR2 YYNGEE. V was clipped by 3 bases and J by 6 bases; unmatched bases: 5. The CDR3 loop spans 14 amino acids. CDR3 in DNA: TGTGCCAGCAGCGCCGGACTAGTCTCCGGGGAGCTGTTTTTT. Its translation is CASSAGLVSGELFF. Using reference TRBV9 and TRBJ2-2 for the parts outside the CDR3, the full variable domain is DSGVTQTPKHLITATGQRVTLRCSPRSGDLSVYWYQQSLDQGLQFLIQYYNGEERAKGNILERFSAQQFPDLHSELNLSSLELGDSALYFCASSAGLVSGELFFGEGSRLTVL.

The chain uses TRBV10-3 and TRBJ2-7; 9 bases map to TRBD1. Germline CDR1 is ENHRY and CDR2 is SYGVKD. V was pared by 3 bases and J by 4 bases, with 10 bases of the junction left unmatched. CDR3 size: 16 residues. CDR3 in DNA: TGTGCCATCAGTGATGGGGGGACAGGGCCCCTTTACGAGCAGTACTTC. It encodes CAISDGGTGPLYEQYF.

The rearrangement uses TRBV4-2 and TRBJ1-4, with 8 bases lining up with TRBD1. CDR3 length: 15 amino acids. The V segment lost 1 base and the J segment 5 bases; nucleotides outside the gene matches: 3. CDR1 LGHNA and CDR2 YNFKEQ come from the germline V gene. CDR3 amino acids: CASSQVNRGNEKLFF. DNA of the CDR3: TGTGCCAGCAGCCAAGTCAACAGGGGGAATGAAAAACTGTTTTTT.

V gene TRBV6-5 combines with J gene TRBJ1-2, with D uncertain. This CDR3 is built from 15 residues. Between the trimmed V and J ends, which lost 0 bases and 3 bases, there was a span of 11 bases. Germline assignment: CDR1 MNHEY and CDR2 SVGAGI. CDR3 protein: CASSYSAAPDYGYTF. Here the CDR3 DNA reads TGTGCCAGCAGTTACTCGGCAGCGCCGGACTATGGCTACACCTTC.